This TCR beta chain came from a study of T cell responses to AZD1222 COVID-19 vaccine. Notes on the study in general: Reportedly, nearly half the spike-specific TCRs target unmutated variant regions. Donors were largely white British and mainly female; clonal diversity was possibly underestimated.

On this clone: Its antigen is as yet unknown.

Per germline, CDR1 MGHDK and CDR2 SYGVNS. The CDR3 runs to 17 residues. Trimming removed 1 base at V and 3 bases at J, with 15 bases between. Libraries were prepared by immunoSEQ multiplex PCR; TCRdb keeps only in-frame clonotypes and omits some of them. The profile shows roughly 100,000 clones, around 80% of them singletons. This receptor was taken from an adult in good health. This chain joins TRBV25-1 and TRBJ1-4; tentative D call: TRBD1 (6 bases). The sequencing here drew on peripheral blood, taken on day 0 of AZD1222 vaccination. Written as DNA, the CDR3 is TGTGCCAGCAGTGAATTTGGAGGGGGGCTGTCTAATGAAAAACTGTTTTTT. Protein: CASSEFGGGLSNEKLFF.